These T cell receptor beta chains were read from a single sample in a study of blood T cell repertoires in COVID-19. Data came from immunoSEQ multiplex PCR; TCRdb stores just in-frame clones and leaves some out. The sample carries hundreds of thousands of clones, around 82% recorded once. Sequencing used PBMCs or T cells enriched from blood (not recorded which). Receptor source: a woman in her forties or fifties who had been exposed to COVID-19. Each CDR3 is given with its conserved first and last residue. A D gene is named only where the DNA matches it firmly. Not all rows give a size; the values are once, few, many and, for expanded clones, a class.

CDR3 protein	CDR3 DNA	V gene	J gene	D gene	CDR3 length	clone size
CASSFPSGGAVDTQYF	TGTGCCAGCAGCTTTCCTAGCGGGGGGGCGGTAGATACGCAGTATTTT	TRBV5-4	TRBJ2-3	TRBD2	16	-
CASSLTGSPLVAYF	TGTGCCAGCAGCTTAACAGGGTCCCCACTGGTCGCGTATTTT	TRBV7-8	TRBJ2-3	-	14	-
CSVTWRPGNTIYF	TGCAGCGTTACATGGAGGCCTGGAAACACCATATATTTT	TRBV29-1	TRBJ1-3	-	13	-
CASSLDGTGVGYTF	TGCGCCAGCAGCTTGGATGGGACAGGGGTAGGCTACACCTTC	TRBV5-1	TRBJ1-2	TRBD1	14	-
CASSRNRVTSYEQYF	TGTGCCAGCAGCCGGAATCGGGTTACATCCTACGAGCAGTACTTC	TRBV3-1/TRBV3-2	TRBJ2-7	-	15	-
CASTDSIPEAFF	TGTGCCAGCACCGACAGCATCCCTGAAGCTTTCTTT	TRBV28	TRBJ1-1	-	12	-
CASSPLDRINEKLFF	TGTGCCAGCTCACCGCTGGACAGGATTAATGAAAAACTGTTTTTT	TRBV18	TRBJ1-4	TRBD1	15	-
CASTPGAHGDEQFF	TGTGCCAGCACCCCCGGCGCCCACGGAGATGAGCAGTTCTTC	TRBV6-6	TRBJ2-1	-	14	-
CASSLRTGPGSGNTIYF	TGCGCCAGCAGCCTCCGGACAGGGCCTGGGTCCGGAAACACCATATATTTT	TRBV5-1	TRBJ1-3	TRBD1	17	once
CATSEAGTGFFF	TGTGCCACCAGTGAGGCCGGGACAGGGTTTTTTTTT	TRBV24-1	TRBJ1-4	TRBD1	12	few
CASSPIKTGTGGSGANVLTF	TGTGCCAGTAGTCCAATTAAGACCGGGACAGGGGGCTCTGGGGCCAACGTCCTGACTTTC	TRBV19	TRBJ2-6	TRBD1	20	-
CASSQEETLSNMNTEAFF	TGCGCCAGCAGCCAAGAGGAGACGCTCAGTAATATGAACACTGAAGCTTTCTTT	TRBV4-1	TRBJ1-1	-	18	-
CASSGGLAARTDTQYF	TGTGCCAGCAGCGGAGGACTAGCTGCTAGGACAGATACGCAGTATTTT	TRBV9	TRBJ2-3	TRBD2	16	-
CASSIDRGRGTQYF	TGTGCCAGCAGTATTGACAGGGGCCGGGGGACCCAGTACTTC	TRBV6-5	TRBJ2-5	TRBD1	14	-
CASSQDAASRGTPYGYTF	TGCGCCAGCAGCCAAGACGCGGCCAGTAGGGGGACCCCTTATGGCTACACCTTC	TRBV4-1	TRBJ1-2	-	18	-
CASSLARGLNTEAFF	TGCGCCAGCAGCTTGGCCAGGGGACTGAACACTGAAGCTTTCTTT	TRBV5-1	TRBJ1-1	-	15	-
CASSRGWADTEAFF	TGCGCCAGCAGCCGCGGGTGGGCGGACACTGAAGCTTTCTTT	TRBV5-1	TRBJ1-1	-	14	-
CARTGEQPQHF	TGTGCCAGGACAGGGGAACAGCCCCAGCATTTT	TRBV9	TRBJ1-5	TRBD1	11	-
CAITEAGPNTEAFF	TGTGCCATCACGGAAGCAGGCCCAAACACTGAAGCTTTCTTT	TRBV10-3	TRBJ1-1	-	14	-
CASSSSPGTDAYEQYF	TGTGCCAGCAGTTCCTCACCCGGGACAGACGCCTACGAGCAGTACTTC	TRBV28	TRBJ2-7	TRBD1	16	many
CSVGQGAGQPQHF	TGCAGCGTTGGACAGGGTGCGGGTCAGCCCCAGCATTTT	TRBV29-1	TRBJ1-5	TRBD1	13	-
CARFADRQSLMSSYNSPLHF	TGTGCCAGGTTCGCGGACAGACAATCCCTTATGAGCTCCTATAATTCACCCCTCCACTTT	TRBV7-5	TRBJ1-6	-	20	-
CASSSRAGGINEQFF	TGTGCCAGCAGTTCACGAGCGGGGGGAATAAATGAGCAGTTCTTC	TRBV28	TRBJ2-1	TRBD2	15	-
CSVAVFNTGELFF	TGCAGCGTTGCGGTGTTTAACACCGGGGAGCTGTTTTTT	TRBV29-1	TRBJ2-2	-	13	-
CASSPPGWNYGYTF	TGTGCCAGCAGCCCCCCAGGGTGGAACTATGGCTACACCTTC	TRBV28	TRBJ1-2	-	14	once
CASERTALNYQPQHF	TGTGCCAGTGAAAGGACAGCGTTAAATTATCAGCCCCAGCATTTT	TRBV19	TRBJ1-5	-	15	-
CASSFGGNYGYTF	TGTGCCAGCAGCTTTGGGGGGAACTATGGCTACACCTTC	TRBV11-1	TRBJ1-2	-	13	-
CASSPRTGETEAFF	TGCGCCAGCAGCCCTCGAACAGGGGAAACTGAAGCTTTCTTT	TRBV5-1	TRBJ1-1	TRBD1	14	few
CASSLRSERILAGTDTQYF	TGTGCCAGCAGCTTACGGTCCGAGAGGATCCTAGCGGGGACAGATACGCAGTATTTT	TRBV7-2	TRBJ2-3	TRBD2	19	-
CASSDTGWGQPQHF	TGTGCCAGCAGCGACACAGGCTGGGGTCAGCCCCAGCATTTT	TRBV6-2/TRBV6-3	TRBJ1-5	-	14	-
CASSLMPGMNTGELFF	TGTGCCAGCAGCTTAATGCCAGGAATGAACACCGGGGAGCTGTTTTTT	TRBV7-8	TRBJ2-2	-	16	-
CASSYSSSYEQYF	TGTGCCAGCAGTTACTCTAGTTCCTACGAGCAGTACTTC	TRBV6-5	TRBJ2-7	-	13	once
CASSLPGLAGMETQYF	TGTGCCAGCAGCCTACCCGGACTAGCGGGGATGGAGACCCAGTACTTC	TRBV28	TRBJ2-5	TRBD2	16	-
CASTLSGGDTGELFF	TGTGCCAGCACGCTGAGCGGGGGGGACACCGGGGAGCTGTTTTTT	TRBV7-2	TRBJ2-2	TRBD2	15	-
CASSSHGTAKGNTIYF	TGTGCCAGCAGTTCTCATGGGACAGCTAAGGGAAACACCATATATTTT	TRBV27	TRBJ1-3	TRBD1	16	once
CASSSRGQGLGEAFF	TGTGCCAGCAGTTCTAGGGGACAGGGCCTGGGGGAAGCTTTCTTT	TRBV6-5	TRBJ1-1	TRBD1	15	-
CASMDRTYNSPLHF	TGTGCCAGTATGGACAGGACCTATAATTCACCCCTCCACTTT	TRBV19	TRBJ1-6	TRBD1	14	-
CAIKAADGANYGYTF	TGTGCCATCAAAGCGGCGGACGGAGCTAACTATGGCTACACCTTC	TRBV10-3	TRBJ1-2	-	15	-
CASSFQKGEGTGEVNEQFF	TGTGCCAGCAGCTTCCAGAAGGGGGAAGGGACAGGGGAGGTGAATGAGCAGTTCTTC	TRBV7-8	TRBJ2-1	TRBD1	19	-
CASSPGTGFRNEQFF	TGTGCCAGCTCACCCGGGACAGGGTTTCGAAATGAGCAGTTCTTC	TRBV18	TRBJ2-1	TRBD1	15	-
CASNNWVGGSGTGELFF	TGTGCCAGCAATAATTGGGTTGGCGGGTCGGGCACCGGGGAGCTGTTTTTT	TRBV7-2	TRBJ2-2	-	17	-
CASSLRDRGYQPQHF	TGTGCCAGCAGCTTACGAGACAGGGGCTATCAGCCCCAGCATTTT	TRBV7-8	TRBJ1-5	TRBD1	15	-
CASSWVGTGEYGATEAFF	TGCGCCAGCAGCTGGGTCGGGACAGGGGAATATGGTGCCACTGAAGCTTTCTTT	TRBV5-1	TRBJ1-1	TRBD1	18	once
CASRPPGQGQAFF	TGTGCCAGCAGACCTCCGGGACAGGGGCAAGCTTTCTTT	TRBV3-1/TRBV3-2	TRBJ1-1	TRBD1	13	-
CASTPGTGDQPQHF	TGTGCCAGCACACCCGGGACAGGGGATCAGCCCCAGCATTTT	TRBV21-1	TRBJ1-5	-	14	-
CASSLTGQGDKQYF	TGTGCCAGCAGTCTAACGGGACAGGGTGACAAGCAGTACTTC	TRBV28	TRBJ2-7	TRBD1	14	-
CASSFKVTVPNYGYTF	TGTGCCAGCAGCTTTAAGGTGACAGTCCCAAACTATGGCTACACCTTC	TRBV7-2	TRBJ1-2	-	16	-
CASSYRAPNSPLHF	TGTGCCAGCAGTTACAGGGCCCCGAATTCACCCCTCCACTTT	TRBV28	TRBJ1-6	-	14	-
CASSLALGTSETDTQYF	TGTGCCAGCAGCTTAGCGCTTGGGACTAGCGAGACAGATACGCAGTATTTT	TRBV7-9	TRBJ2-3	TRBD2	17	-
CASRPLAAGDEQYF	TGTGCCAGCAGACCTCTGGCGGCTGGCGACGAGCAGTACTTC	TRBV7-8	TRBJ2-7	-	14	-
CASSETRPGPGELFF	TGTGCCAGCAGTGAGACCCGGCCGGGTCCCGGGGAGCTGTTTTTT	TRBV2	TRBJ2-2	-	15	-
CASSPLTGAGEQFF	TGCGCCAGCAGCCCTTTAACAGGGGCAGGCGAGCAGTTCTTC	TRBV5-1	TRBJ2-1	TRBD1	14	-
CSAIGPSYEQYF	TGCAGCGCCATTGGGCCTTCCTACGAGCAGTACTTC	TRBV29-1	TRBJ2-7	-	12	once
CASRAGGTDTQYF	TGTGCCAGCAGGGCGGGAGGAACAGATACGCAGTATTTT	TRBV28	TRBJ2-3	TRBD2	13	-
CASSPSGGPYEQYF	TGTGCCAGCAGCCCTAGCGGGGGCCCCTACGAGCAGTACTTC	TRBV7-2	TRBJ2-7	TRBD2	14	-